This entry concerns a single T cell receptor beta chain. The data originate from a study of control samples from healthy donors and cancer patients. This table comes from immunoSEQ multiplex PCR, and its TCRdb copy is limited to in-frame clones, with some not included. The sample lists fewer than 50,000 clones, 90% to 95% occurring once. The CDR3 totals 16 residues. Germline V gene data show CDR1 as MNHNY and CDR2 as SVGAGI (reference sequence). The V gene end was trimmed by 2 bases and the J gene end by 7 bases; junction bases not matched to a gene: 8. The sequenced material came from PBMCs. The source is a man aged 25-40 years with colorectal cancer. This sequence joins TRBV6-6 and TRBJ1-6; TRBD1 matches at 7 bases. CDR3 coding DNA: TGTGCCAGCAGTTACCAAACAGGGGCCCACAATTCACCCCTCCACTTT. Translation: CASSYQTGAHNSPLHF.